The 23 T cell receptor beta chains presented below share a single source sample, sequenced in a study of T cell changes during pregnancy in multiple sclerosis. Repertoires were generated with immunoSEQ multiplex PCR, while TCRdb's copy carries only in-frame clones and drops some. The table includes about 89,000 clones, 90% to 95% detected once. The material sequenced was peripheral blood, taken after pregnancy. These receptors were taken from a female donor in good health, enrolled as a control in a pregnancy study.

This chain uses TRBV4-2 with TRBJ2-6; 8 nucleotides align to TRBD1. Unmatched junction bases numbered 1, after V lost 3 bases and J lost 0 bases. Per germline, CDR1 LGHNA and CDR2 YNFKEQ. The length of the CDR3 is 16 residues. The CDR3 sequence is CASSHGQGSGANVLTF. For the CDR3, the DNA is TGTGCCAGCAGCCATGGACAGGGCTCTGGGGCCAACGTCCTGACTTTC.

This clone has a single count. The chain employs TRBV10-3 and TRBJ1-6, with D perhaps matching TRBD1 (6 bases). The germline V and J ends were trimmed by 2 bases and 13 bases, with 9 bases remaining between them. CDR3 length equals 12 residues. Germline V gives CDR1 ENHRY, CDR2 SYGVKD. Here the CDR3 DNA reads TGTGCCATCAGTGAGCTAGGACAGCCCCTCCACTTT. It yields the protein CAISELGQPLHF.

Only one count was recorded for this clone. J is TRBJ1-3 and V is TRBV28; D is ambiguous. The V and J ends lost 7 bases and 7 bases respectively, with 11 bases between them. Germline lookup yields CDR1 MDHEN and CDR2 SYDVKM. The CDR3 loop spans 12 amino acids. The CDR3 DNA follows: TGTGCCAGCACCCCACCGGGGAACACCATATATTTT. Amino acid sequence: CASTPPGNTIYF.

The chain employs TRBV7-9 and TRBJ1-6; 9 bases agree with TRBD1. The junction had 5 bases not matched to a gene; V was cut back by 5 bases and J by 9 bases. The V gene's germline CDR1 is SEHNR and CDR2 FQNEAQ (reference sequence). This CDR3 comprises 14 residues. The CDR3 region is CASSAGQGISPLHF. CDR3 nucleotide sequence: TGTGCCAGCAGCGCGGGACAGGGAATTTCACCCCTCCACTTT. Based on the CDR3 plus reference TRBV7-9 and TRBJ1-6, the full variable domain is DTGVSQNPRHKITKRGQNVTFRCDPISEHNRLYWYRQTLGQGPEFLTYFQNEAQLEKSRLLSDRFSAERPKGSFSTLEIQRTEQGDSAMYLCASSAGQGISPLHFGNGTRLTVT.

The chain joins TRBV18 to TRBJ1-3; 8 nucleotides align to TRBD1. V trimming: 3 bases; J trimming: 0 bases; junction bases outside the gene matches: 7. This CDR3 has 17 amino acids. The V gene's germline CDR1 is KGHSH and CDR2 LQKENI. CDR3 sequence: CASSPEQGGSSGNTIYF. The DNA for the CDR3 is TGTGCCAGCTCACCGGAACAGGGGGGGAGCTCTGGAAACACCATATATTTT.

In its sample, this clone was seen once. V and J are TRBV27 and TRBJ1-2, with 7 positions matching TRBD1. The CDR3 covers 15 residues. With 5 bases clipped from V and 6 bases from J, the junction kept 12 bases outside the gene matches. Germline V CDR1 and CDR2: MNHEY, SMNVEV (reference sequence). CDR3 coding DNA: TGTGCCAGCAGTCGGGACAGCTCTTTTCGGGATGGCTACACCTTC. Its translation: CASSRDSSFRDGYTF.

The chain carries TRBV10-3 and TRBJ2-1; tentative D call: TRBD2 (7 bases). Trimming shortened V by 7 bases and J by 0 bases, and 16 bases separated the two germline ends. The V gene's germline CDR1 is ENHRY and CDR2 SYGVKD. This CDR3 region has 16 residues. CDR3 region: CAINVGGGPSYNEQFF. CDR3 nucleotides: TGTGCCATCAATGTAGGGGGAGGGCCCTCCTACAATGAGCAGTTCTTC.

This clone turned up a few times. This chain connects TRBV4-2 to TRBJ1-4; no definite D call. Germline V gives CDR1 LGHNA, CDR2 YNFKEQ. CDR3 length equals 12 residues. V was trimmed by 5 bases and J by 8 bases, leaving 9 bases between them. The CDR3 nucleotides are TGTGCCAGCAGCTCGTACGGGGAAAAACTGTTTTTT. Protein product: CASSSYGEKLFF.

V gene TRBV25-1 combines with J gene TRBJ2-5; 9 bases match TRBD1. Losses at the gene ends were 3 bases for V and 1 base for J; bases not matched to a gene: 3. This CDR3 comprises 15 residues. Germline V gene data show CDR1 as MGHDK and CDR2 as SYGVNS. This CDR3 is CASSDWDRVQETQYF. The CDR3 DNA reads TGTGCCAGCAGTGATTGGGACAGGGTCCAAGAGACCCAGTACTTC. Supplemented by reference TRBV25-1 and TRBJ2-5, the full variable domain reads EADIYQTPRYLVIGTGKKITLECSQTMGHDKMYWYQQDPGMELHLIHYSYGVNSTEKGDLSSESTVSRIRTEHFPLTLESARPSHTSQYLCASSDWDRVQETQYFGPGTRLLVL.

The V gene is TRBV2, the J gene TRBJ2-7; TRBD1 might be the D (6 bases). Germline-derived CDR1 and CDR2 are SNHLY and FYNNEI. This CDR3 region has 13 residues. Trimming pared 7 bases from V and 6 bases from J, leaving 16 bases between. CDR3 region: CASTPGYRAEQYF. CDR3 coding DNA: TGTGCCAGCACTCCGGGGTACAGGGCCGAGCAGTACTTC.

This clone was observed once. Compared with germline, one end of the junction differs, possibly owing to a read error. The chain recombines TRBV19 with TRBJ1-5; 7 bases line up with TRBD1. Looked up from germline, CDR1 is LNHDA and CDR2 is SQIVND (reference sequence). The CDR3 is made up of 15 amino acids. The CDR3: CANSYQGDRGQPQHF. As DNA, the CDR3 is TGTGCCAATAGTTACCAGGGGGATAGGGGTCAGCCCCAGCATTTT.

The rearrangement joins TRBV5-6 to TRBJ2-7; D might be TRBD1 (6 bases). The CDR3 is 15 amino acids. In germline, CDR1 is SGHDT, CDR2 YYEEEE. The V and J ends lost 0 bases and 3 bases respectively, with 13 bases between them. In DNA, the CDR3 is TGTGCCAGCAGCTTGGAAGGACCAGGGGTCTACGAGCAGTACTTC. Its translation is CASSLEGPGVYEQYF.

This sequence joins TRBV2 and TRBJ2-5; 7 positions agree with TRBD1. The V gene end was trimmed by 4 bases and the J gene end by 3 bases; junction bases not matched to a gene: 5. CDR1 SNHLY and CDR2 FYNNEI come from the germline V gene. This CDR3 is 14 amino acids long. As DNA, the CDR3 is TGTGCCAGCAGTGTAATGACAGGGAAAGAGACCCAGTACTTC. It specifies CASSVMTGKETQYF.

This clone was seen a few times. The chain links TRBV11-2 to TRBJ1-2; D remains ambiguous. Germline V gene data show CDR1 as SGHAT and CDR2 as FQNNGV. V shed 5 bases and J shed 2 bases, with 12 bases lying between them. The CDR3 extends over 14 amino acids. The CDR3 sequence: CASSTAGGNYGYTF. The CDR3 region has the DNA TGTGCCAGCAGCACGGCGGGTGGGAACTATGGCTACACCTTC.

V gene TRBV6-6 combines with J gene TRBJ2-1; maybe TRBD2 (7 bases). The CDR3 is 14 amino acids. The ends were cut back, 11 bases at V and 0 bases at J, with 14 bases in the middle. Germline CDR1 reads MNHNY; CDR2 reads SVGAGI (reference sequence). Here the CDR3 reads CAGRGEGSYNEQFF. CDR3 sequence (DNA): TGTGCCGGGAGGGGGGAGGGCTCCTACAATGAGCAGTTCTTC.

This clone was detected only once. The chain has TRBV10-2 and TRBJ2-5, with 7 bases lining up with TRBD1. The J call may be mistaken, given a closer DNA end match to TRBJ2-7. There are 15 residues in the CDR3. Looked up from germline, CDR1 is WSHSY and CDR2 is SAAADI. This CDR3 is CASSNTGEWGYEQYF. CDR3 DNA sequence: TGCGCCAGCAGTAATACAGGGGAATGGGGCTACGAGCAGTACTTC.

The chain uses TRBV6-4 and TRBJ2-5; D is possibly TRBD2 (6 bases). This CDR3 comprises 15 residues. V lost 6 bases to trimming and J lost 4 bases, with 18 bases between them. Germline-derived CDR1 and CDR2 are MRHNA and SNTAGT. The CDR3 spells CASSPEAGSSETQYF. The CDR3, as DNA: TGTGCCAGCAGCCCCGAGGCGGGGAGTTCAGAGACCCAGTACTTC.

The V and J genes are TRBV27 and TRBJ1-4; 7 positions match TRBD1. Germline values: CDR1 MNHEY, CDR2 SMNVEV (reference sequence). J gave up 0 bases and V 6 bases, and 4 bases lay outside the gene matches. This CDR3 has 15 amino acids. CDR3 bases: TGTGCCAGCAGCCGGGACAGACCAACTAATGAAAAACTGTTTTTT. Translated: CASSRDRPTNEKLFF.

The chain carries TRBV2 and TRBJ2-7, with D perhaps matching TRBD2 (7 bases). CDR1 and CDR2 (germline): SNHLY, FYNNEI. V lost 7 bases to trimming and J lost 3 bases, with 31 bases between them. The CDR3 consists of 19 residues. The CDR3 nucleotides read TGTGCCAGCAAGGGGGAAAGTAGCGGGCTCCTCCCCGGGGGCTACGAGCAGTACTTC. It specifies CASKGESSGLLPGGYEQYF.

The J gene is TRBJ1-1, the V gene TRBV5-1, with D tentatively TRBD1 (6 bases). The CDR3 has 15 amino acids. The germline V and J ends were trimmed by 7 bases and 1 base, with 17 bases remaining between them. Germline CDR1 SGHRS, CDR2 YFSETQ. CDR3 loop: CASARDILGNTEAFF. The CDR3 region has the DNA TGCGCCAGCGCACGGGACATCTTAGGGAACACTGAAGCTTTCTTT.

Of note for this clone: The germline gene is not matched at one end of the junction; a read error may be the cause. The chain has TRBV4-1 and TRBJ2-7; no firm D call. The CDR3 runs 14 residues. CDR1 is MGHRA and CDR2 is YSYEKL in the germline V gene. Written as DNA, the CDR3 is TGCGCCAACAGCCAAGAACAACACCCCTACGAGCAGTACTTC. It encodes CANSQEQHPYEQYF.

The chain has TRBV30 and TRBJ2-2; TRBD2 matches 8 bases. The trim removed 1 base at V and 6 bases at J, leaving 7 bases unmatched. Germline values: CDR1 GTSNPN, CDR2 SVGIG (reference sequence). CDR3 length: 15 residues. CDR3 coding DNA: TGTGCCTGGAGTGGCAGCGGGGGCGTGGCCGGGGAGCTGTTTTTT. Residues: CAWSGSGGVAGELFF.

This chain uses TRBV30 with TRBJ1-1; TRBD1 matches at 7 bases. Looked up from germline, CDR1 is GTSNPN and CDR2 is SVGIG (reference sequence). The CDR3 is 15 amino acids. The V segment lost 0 bases and the J segment 4 bases; nucleotides outside the gene matches: 8. The CDR3 DNA reads TGTGCCTGGAGTGTACTGACAGGGCGGAGCACTGAAGCTTTCTTT. Its protein product is CAWSVLTGRSTEAFF.